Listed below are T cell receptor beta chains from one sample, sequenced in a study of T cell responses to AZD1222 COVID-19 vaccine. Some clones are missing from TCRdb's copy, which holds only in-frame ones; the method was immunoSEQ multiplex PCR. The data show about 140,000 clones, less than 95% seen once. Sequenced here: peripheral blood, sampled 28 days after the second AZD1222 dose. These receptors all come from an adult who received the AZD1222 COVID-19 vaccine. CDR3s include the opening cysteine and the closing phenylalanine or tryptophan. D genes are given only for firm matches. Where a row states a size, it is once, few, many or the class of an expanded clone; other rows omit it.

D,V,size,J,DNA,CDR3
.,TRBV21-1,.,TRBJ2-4,TGTGCCAGCAGCAAAGTTTGGGTAGCGGGAGCCATTTCTCTAGCCAAAAACATTCAGTACTTC,CASSKVWVAGAISLAKNIQYF
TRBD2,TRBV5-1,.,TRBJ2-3,TGCGCCAGCAGCCTCGGGAGGTCCTTGTTGGTAGATACGCAGTATTTT,CASSLGRSLLVDTQYF
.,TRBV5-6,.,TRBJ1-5,TGTGCCAGCAGCTTGGGGACCGGGACAAAGAATCAGCCCCAGCATTTT,CASSLGTGTKNQPQHF
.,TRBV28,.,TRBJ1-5,TGTGCCAGCAGTCCCCGTTTAACCCAGGATCAGCCCCAGCATTTT,CASSPRLTQDQPQHF
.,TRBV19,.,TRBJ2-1,TGTGCCAGTAGTATAGACTGGGGTCAGAACAATGAGCAGTTCTTC,CASSIDWGQNNEQFF
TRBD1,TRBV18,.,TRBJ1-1,TGTGCCAGCTCACCAGGACAGGCCAACACTGAAGCTTTCTTT,CASSPGQANTEAFF
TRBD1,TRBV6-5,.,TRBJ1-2,TGTGCCATCCAGGAGACAGGGACTAACTATGGCTACACCTTC,CAIQETGTNYGYTF
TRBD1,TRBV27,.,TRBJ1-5,TGTGCCAGCAGGCCCACAGGGGTTGGCAATCAGCCCCAGCATTTT,CASRPTGVGNQPQHF
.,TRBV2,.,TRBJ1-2,TGTGCCGGAACAGCCGGGGTTCGCTATGGCTACACCTTC,CAGTAGVRYGYTF
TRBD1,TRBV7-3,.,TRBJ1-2,TGTGCCAGCAGCTTAGATTGGACAGGGCCAGGGGGCTACACCTTC,CASSLDWTGPGGYTF
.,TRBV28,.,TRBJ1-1,TGTGCCAGCAGCCCGACTTTCGGCGGCGCTGAAGCTTTCTTT,CASSPTFGGAEAFF
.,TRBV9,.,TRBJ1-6,TGTGCCAGCAGCCCCAATAATAATTCACCCCTCCACTTT,CASSPNNNSPLHF
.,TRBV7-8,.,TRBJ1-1,TGTGCCAGCAGCTTAGGCAGAACATCGAACACTGAAGCTTTCTTT,CASSLGRTSNTEAFF
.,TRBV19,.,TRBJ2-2,TGTGCCAGTATCCTGACTAGTCCTGGCACCGGGGAGCTGTTTTTT,CASILTSPGTGELFF
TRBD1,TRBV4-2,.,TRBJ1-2,TGTGCCAGCAGCCAAGATCCGGGACAGGCCTATAACTATGGCTACACCTTC,CASSQDPGQAYNYGYTF
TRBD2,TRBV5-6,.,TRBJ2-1,TGTGCCAGCAGTATAGCGGGGAGTTACAATGAGCAGTTCTTC,CASSIAGSYNEQFF
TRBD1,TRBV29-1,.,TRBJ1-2,TGCAGCGTTGAAGGGGGGACAGGTGATGGCTACACCTTC,CSVEGGTGDGYTF
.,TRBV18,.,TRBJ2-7,TGTGCCAGCTCTCCCCCGTTAGTTGACTACGAGCAGTACTTC,CASSPPLVDYEQYF
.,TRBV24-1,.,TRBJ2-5,TGTGCCACCAGTGACAGGGAGACCCAGTACTTC,CATSDRETQYF
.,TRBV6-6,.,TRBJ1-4,TGTGCCAGCACTGGGAATGAAAAACTGTTTTTT,CASTGNEKLFF
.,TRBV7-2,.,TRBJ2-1,TGTGCCAGCAGCTTAGCGTGGACTAACTACAATGAGCAGTTCTTC,CASSLAWTNYNEQFF
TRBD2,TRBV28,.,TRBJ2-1,TGTGCCAGCAGCTCACCCGGACTAGCTGACAATGAGCAGTTCTTC,CASSSPGLADNEQFF
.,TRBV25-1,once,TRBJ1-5,TGTGCCAGCAGTGAAGGGAATCAGCCCCAGCATTTT,CASSEGNQPQHF
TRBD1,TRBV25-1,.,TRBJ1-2,TGTGCCAGCAGCCAAGGGACAGGGGGCGGCTATGGCTACACCTTC,CASSQGTGGGYGYTF
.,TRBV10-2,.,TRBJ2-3,TGCGCCAGCAGTGACCCAGATATGGGCCCAGATACGCAGTATTTT,CASSDPDMGPDTQYF
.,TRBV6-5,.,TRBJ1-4,TGTGCCAGCAGTTACTCGACAGGTCTCGGTGAAAAACTGTTTTTT,CASSYSTGLGEKLFF
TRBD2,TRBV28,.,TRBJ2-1,TGTGCCAGCAGTTCCCCGGCTAGCGGGGGCTACAATGAGCAGTTCTTC,CASSSPASGGYNEQFF
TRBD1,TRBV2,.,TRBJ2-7,TGTGCCAGCACCCGGGACAGGGTCCTCTACGAGCAGTACTTC,CASTRDRVLYEQYF
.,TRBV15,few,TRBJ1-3,TGTGCCACGACACTATCCACCGGAAAAAACACCATATATTTT,CATTLSTGKNTIYF
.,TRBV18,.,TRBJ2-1,TGTGCCAGCTCACCTTTTGGGACCCGCTACAATGAGCAGTTCTTC,CASSPFGTRYNEQFF
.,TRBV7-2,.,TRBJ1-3,TGTGCCAGCAGCCCAATAGTACAAACAGGAAACACCATATATTTT,CASSPIVQTGNTIYF
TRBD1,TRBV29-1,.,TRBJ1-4,TGCAGCGTCCTGGACAGGGCAAATGAAAAACTGTTTTTT,CSVLDRANEKLFF
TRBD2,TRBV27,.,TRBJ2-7,TGTGCCAGCAGTTTGGTGACTAGCGGGGGGGCGTATCACGAGCAGTACTTC,CASSLVTSGGAYHEQYF
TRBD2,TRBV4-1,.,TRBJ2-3,TGCGCCAGCAGCCGTAGCGGGGGGAGCACAGATACGCAGTATTTT,CASSRSGGSTDTQYF
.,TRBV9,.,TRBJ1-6,TGTGCCAGCAGCGTAGGTCCGAGCTCCTATAATTCACCCCTCCACTTT,CASSVGPSSYNSPLHF
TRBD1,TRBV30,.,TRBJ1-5,TGTGCCTGGGGCAAGGGGCCGGGACAGGGGATCAATCAGCCCCAGCATTTT,CAWGKGPGQGINQPQHF
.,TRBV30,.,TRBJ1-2,TGTGCCTGGACCCCGGGTTCTATGGGCTACACCTTC,CAWTPGSMGYTF
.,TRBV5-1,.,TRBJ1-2,TGCGCCAGCAGCCCTATCCCACTGTCGTACGTCTACACCTTC,CASSPIPLSYVYTF
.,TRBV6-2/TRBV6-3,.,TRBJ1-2,TGTGCCAGCAGTCTGTCTAAGGCCGGGGGCTACACCTTC,CASSLSKAGGYTF
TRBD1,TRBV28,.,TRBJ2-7,TGTGCCAGCAGTACCGGGGACAGGGCCGGAATCCCTAACGAGCAGTACTTC,CASSTGDRAGIPNEQYF
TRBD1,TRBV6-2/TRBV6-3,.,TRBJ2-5,TGTGCCAGCAGTTCGGGACAGGGGACCAACCAGTACTTC,CASSSGQGTNQYF
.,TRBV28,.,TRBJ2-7,TGTGCCAGCAGTTTCACCTACGAGCAGTACTTC,CASSFTYEQYF
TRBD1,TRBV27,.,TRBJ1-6,TGTGCCAGCAGTTTATGGGGCGCGGGACAGGGCGGATCACCCCTCCACTTT,CASSLWGAGQGGSPLHF
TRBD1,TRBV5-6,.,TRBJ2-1,TGTGCCAGCAGCTCTACCAGGGGGCTCAATGAGCAGTTCTTC,CASSSTRGLNEQFF
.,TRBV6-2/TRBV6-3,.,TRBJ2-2,TGTGCCAGCAGTTCTCCGGGCCCTACAACCGGGGAGCTGTTTTTT,CASSSPGPTTGELFF
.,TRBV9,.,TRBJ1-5,TGTGCCAGCAGCTTAGAGGGGGGAGGACAGCCCCAGCATTTT,CASSLEGGGQPQHF
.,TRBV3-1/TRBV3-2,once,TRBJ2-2,TGTGCCAGCAGCCAAGTTTTGAACACCGGGGAGCTGTTTTTT,CASSQVLNTGELFF
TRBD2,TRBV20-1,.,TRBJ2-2,TGCAGTGCTAGTCCGGGAGGGCCGGGCACCGGGGAGCTGTTTTTT,CSASPGGPGTGELFF
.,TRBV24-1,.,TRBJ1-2,TGTGCCACCAGTGATTTTGACAGAAAATATGGCTACACCTTC,CATSDFDRKYGYTF
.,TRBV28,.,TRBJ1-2,TGTGCCAGCAGCCGTGACAGGCCGGGAAGCTACACCTTC,CASSRDRPGSYTF
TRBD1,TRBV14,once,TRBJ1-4,TGTGCCAGCAGTCTAAATCCGGGACAGGGTCGGGTTGGTGAAAAACTGTTTTTT,CASSLNPGQGRVGEKLFF